This TCR beta chain was sequenced in a study of identical twins. V gave up 3 bases and J gave up 5 bases, with 14 bases separating them. This CDR3 is built from 15 residues. Via MiXCR, TCRdb re-called the 5' RACE reads, giving one row per CDR3 protein. The data hold roughly 190,000 distinct CDR3 sequences, with roughly 15% observed a single time. This clonotype occurred a few times. The same sample was also used in a study of T cells expressing NK-cell markers.

Specimen: CD8+ T cells sorted from blood. This clonotype originated in a woman aged 18-35 years in good health. This chain uses TRBV12-3 or TRBV12-4 with TRBJ1-5; possibly TRBD1 for D (5 bases). In DNA form, the CDR3 reads TGTGCCAGCAGTTTGGGGAGGGGAGGGGATCAGCCCCAGCATTTT. Amino acids: CASSLGRGGDQPQHF.